This T cell receptor (beta chain) is drawn from a study of T cell repertoires in cytomegalovirus infection (dated by TCRdb to between 2018 and 2021). About the investigation overall: Alongside well-studied HLA-B-restricted epitopes, the peptide stimulations were aimed at recently identified HLA-C-restricted CMV epitopes, whose presentation resists viral immunomodulation. Because public TCR beta signatures pointed to carriage of CMV infection together with the matching HLA type, the HLA type of each donor mattered for the analysis. The study at large found these results: Cumulative frequency of public TCR beta family members discriminated carriers of CMV infection plus the relevant HLA type in this cohort and an independent roughly 320-donor cohort. In the ex vivo response, HLA-C-restricted CMV-specific TCR beta clonotypes were dominant, and in two of eight donors the single most frequent clonotype came from this HLA-C-restricted group.

The data were produced on an Illumina HiSeq 1500. TCRdb applied fastp at Q25 and MiXCR to the public reads, then kept only in-frame beta chains. CDR3 protein sequences are deduplicated, and each keeps its most common genes and DNA. The sample includes roughly 500,000 distinct CDR3 sequences, with 30% to 40% observed a single time. Together, the top ten hold around a sixth of the sample. V loses 6 bases, J loses 3 bases, and the germline ends lie 6 bases apart. From the cysteine up to the phenylalanine, the CDR3 has a length of 12 residues. The only DNA kept is the CDR3, 36 bases in frame from the first base. For CDR1 and CDR2, the germline V gene (reference sequence) lists LNHDA and SQIVND. This clonotype appeared many times. Its antigen is still unknown. Nothing much larger sits one base from this clone, and base qualities are not available. What the treatment or condition label conveys for this sample: in vitro stimulation with specific CMV peptide epitopes to enrich CMV-specific T cells.

The V and J segments used are TRBV19 and TRBJ2-1; TRBD2 is perhaps the D gene, given 6 matching bases. The origin of this receptor is a human donor in good health (CMV status not recorded). Some clones in this sample may be carry-over from other donors' samples. This material consisted of cultured PBMCs, taken from culture after CMV antigen stimulation. The DNA is as follows: TGTGCCAGTAGCGGGAGCTACAATGAGCAGTTCTTC. This encodes CASSGSYNEQFF.